The 10 T cell receptor beta chains listed next were all sequenced from one sample in a study of technical replicates of blood from a handful of donors (dated by TCRdb to 2015 to 2018). Receptor amplification or capture employed the immunoSEQ multiplex PCR assay. Drawn from immuneACCESS, this table holds only the in-frame rearrangements with V and J called that TCRdb kept. Clones are partly lost; checked studies trace under half to an unresolved V gene and leave the rest unexplained. Recorded for this sample are 70,000 to 85,000 clones; under 95% of them occurred a single time. Jointly, the top ten make up 0.27% of the sample. Sequencing used T cells isolated from PBMCs. Source of these receptors: a human donor in good health.

The chain recombines TRBV27 with TRBJ1-2; D call uncertain. The CDR3 consists of 14 residues. With 1 base removed from V and 4 bases from J, the gap between germline ends came to 10 bases. From germline, CDR1 is MNHEY and CDR2 SMNVEV (reference sequence). DNA of the CDR3: TGTGCCAGCAGTTTATATATGGGGAGCTATGGCTACACCTTC. Amino acid sequence: CASSLYMGSYGYTF.

This clone was seen only a few times. CDR3 protein: CAISESSDQPQHF. The DNA of the CDR3 is TGTGCCATCAGTGAGTCATCAGATCAGCCCCAGCATTTT. This chain joins TRBV10-3 and TRBJ1-5; D is uncertain. CDR1 and CDR2 from the germline V gene are ENHRY and SYGVKD. The CDR3 contains 13 residues. V lost 0 bases and J 5 bases, leaving 5 bases between the germline ends.

The DNA for the CDR3 is TGTGCCAGCAGCCTACGGGTACTAGCGGGCCTCACAGATACGCAGTATTTT. It is translated as CASSLRVLAGLTDTQYF. This sequence joins TRBV7-2 and TRBJ2-3, with 9 bases identical to TRBD2. The trim removed 5 bases at V and 2 bases at J, leaving 11 bases unmatched. The CDR3 is made up of 17 amino acids. The germline gives CDR1 SGHTA, CDR2 FQGNSA.

V usage is TRBV10-1 and J usage is TRBJ2-7; no clear D. Trimming shortened V by 0 bases and J by 4 bases, and 4 bases separated the two germline ends. The germline CDR1 and CDR2 sequences are WNHNN and SYGVQD (reference sequence). This CDR3 spans 12 amino acids. The DNA for the CDR3 is TGCGCCAGCAGTGAGTCGACTTACGAGCAGTACTTC. Translating gives CASSESTYEQYF.

The genes are TRBV5-4 and TRBJ1-3; 7 bases fit TRBD1. The length of the CDR3 is 15 residues. Germline V gives CDR1 SGHNT, CDR2 YYREEE (reference sequence). Losses at the gene ends were 4 bases for V and 5 bases for J; bases not matched to a gene: 9. The CDR3 here is CASSTPTGRRNTIYF. The CDR3 DNA reads as TGTGCCAGCAGCACACCGACAGGGCGGAGAAACACCATATATTTT.

The genes are TRBV6-1 and TRBJ2-7, with TRBD1 matching 9 bases. CDR1 and CDR2 from the germline V gene are MNHNS and SASEGT. The V segment lost 3 bases and the J segment 3 bases; nucleotides outside the gene matches: 6. The CDR3 extends over 15 amino acids. The DNA for the CDR3 is TGTGCCAGCAGTGAGGGACAGGGCTTAAACTACGAGCAGTACTTC. Protein sequence: CASSEGQGLNYEQYF.

CDR3: CASSLPGTGGGNSPLHF. The DNA for the CDR3 is TGTGCCAGCAGCTTACCTGGGACAGGGGGTGGTAATTCACCCCTCCACTTT. V and J are TRBV11-3 and TRBJ1-6, with 11 bases matching TRBD1. The trim removed 2 bases at V and 6 bases at J, leaving 6 bases unmatched. CDR3 length: 17 amino acids. CDR1 and CDR2 (germline): SGHNT, YENEEA.

V is TRBV11-2 and J is TRBJ2-3; 7 bases are shared with TRBD2. V lost 5 bases, J lost 1 base, and 9 bases stayed unmatched. This CDR3 has 16 amino acids. The germline V gene has CDR1 SGHAT and CDR2 FQNNGV. CDR3 nucleotides: TGTGCCAGCAGCCTTCTTCGACTAGCAGGCACAGATACGCAGTATTTT. It is translated as CASSLLRLAGTDTQYF.

The V and J genes are TRBV11-2 and TRBJ2-3; 9 nucleotides agree with TRBD1. The V gene end was trimmed by 5 bases and the J gene end by 10 bases; junction bases not matched to a gene: 16. The CDR3 covers 16 residues. Looked up from germline, CDR1 is SGHAT and CDR2 is FQNNGV. CDR3 sequence (DNA): TGTGCCAGCAGCCACCTGACAGGGGGTGACCCTAACTCGCAGTATTTT. It codes for CASSHLTGGDPNSQYF. Full variable domain (outside the CDR3, taken from reference TRBV11-2 and TRBJ2-3): EAGVAQSPRYKIIEKRQSVAFWCNPISGHATLYWYQQILGQGPKLLIQFQNNGVVDDSQLPKDRFSAERLKGVDSTLKIQPAKLEDSAVYLCASSHLTGGDPNSQYFGPGTRLTVL.

The CDR3 bases are TGTGCCACCAGCAGAGATGGCAGGGAAGCTTTCTTT. Its translation: CATSRDGREAFF. The genes are TRBV15 and TRBJ1-1, with no clear D. CDR1 is LNHNV, CDR2 YYDKDF, per germline (reference sequence). This CDR3 is 12 amino acids long. Trimming took off 0 bases at V and 8 bases at J, with 7 bases between the two ends.